These 31 T cell receptor beta chains came from one sample sequenced in a study of vaccination effects on CD4 cells after COVID-19 (dated 2022 in TCRdb). Their recognized antigens are unknown. Receptors were amplified or captured by the immunoSEQ multiplex PCR assay. The source is immuneACCESS, and TCRdb retained only in-frame sequences with V and J called. Part of the clones is not carried over; for the studies checked, unresolved V genes explain less than half of this, and the remainder is unexplained. The sample table records 50,000 or so clones; more than 75% of these occur just once. Of the sample, 5.5% to 7% falls within the top ten clones. To identify antigen-specific CD4+ T cell clonotypes by their expansion, the ViraFEST assay first stimulated PBMC with viral peptide pools and then applied TCR sequencing. After more than nine days of culture, CD4+ T cells were isolated with the EasySep CD4+ T cell isolation kit. Healthy vaccine recipients had no prior SARS-CoV-2 infection, confirmed by negative nucleocapsid antibodies before and after vaccination.

The sequencing used CD4+ T cells from PBMCs cultured with HCoV-OC43 spike peptides, collected before COVID-19 vaccination. The cell subset or site label here, explained by the study, means: HCoV-OC43 spike overlapping peptide pool stimulation. Every receptor here comes from a human donor who received a COVID-19 vaccine.

The V gene is TRBV28, the J gene TRBJ2-3; D ambiguous. The CDR3 has 13 residues. Trimming stripped 11 bases from V and 0 bases from J, with 12 bases between. Germline values: CDR1 MDHEN, CDR2 SYDVKM. As DNA, the CDR3 is TGTGCCCTTGGGGTAATTAGCACAGATACGCAGTATTTT. Translation gives CALGVISTDTQYF.

V is TRBV6-6 and J is TRBJ2-7; possibly TRBD1 for D (6 bases). This CDR3 has 13 amino acids. Germline-derived CDR1 and CDR2 are MNHNY and SVGAGI (reference sequence). Trimming left V 5 bases short and J 2 bases short, with 10 bases between. The CDR3 DNA follows: TGTGCCAGCAGTCCCCGACAGGCCTACGAGCAGTACGTC. Translated: CASSPRQAYEQYV.

Only a few counts were recorded for this clone. The chain has TRBV5-1 and TRBJ1-6, with 9 bases that match TRBD1. Germline V gene sequence: CDR1 SGHRS, CDR2 YFSETQ. J lost 10 bases, V lost 4 bases, and 6 bases had no gene match. The CDR3 covers 14 residues. Written as DNA, the CDR3 is TGCGCCAGCAGCCTTACAGGGGGCGAATCACCCCTCCACTTT. It is translated as CASSLTGGESPLHF.

The chain is built from TRBV7-8 and TRBJ2-2; 8 nucleotides agree with TRBD2. The CDR3 is made up of 17 amino acids. After removal of 4 bases from V and 2 bases from J, the junction contained 9 bases not matched to a gene. Germline V gene data show CDR1 as SGHVS and CDR2 as FQNEAQ. CDR3 sequence (DNA): TGTGCCAGCAGCTCCATCGGGACTAGGAGAAACACCGGGGAGCTGTTTTTT. Translating it yields CASSSIGTRRNTGELFF. The full variable domain, rest sourced from reference TRBV7-8 and TRBJ2-2, is GAGVSQSPRYKVAKRGQDVALRCDPISGHVSLFWYQQALGQGPEFLTYFQNEAQLDKSGLPSDRFFAERPEGSVSTLKIQRTQQEDSAVYLCASSSIGTRRNTGELFFGEGSRLTVL.

V and J are TRBV5-1 and TRBJ1-5; possibly TRBD1 for D (5 bases). The CDR3 has 15 amino acids. V lost 0 bases to trimming and J lost 6 bases, with 13 bases between them. Germline values: CDR1 SGHRS, CDR2 YFSETQ. CDR3 residues: CASSLGWGSLQPQHF. Here the CDR3 DNA reads TGCGCCAGCAGCTTGGGTTGGGGGAGTCTTCAGCCCCAGCATTTT. The full variable domain, rest sourced from reference TRBV5-1 and TRBJ1-5, is KAGVTQTPRYLIKTRGQQVTLSCSPISGHRSVSWYQQTPGQGLQFLFEYFSETQRNKGNFPGRFSGRQFSNSRSEMNVSTLELGDSALYLCASSLGWGSLQPQHFGDGTRLSIL.

The rearrangement links TRBV10-2 to TRBJ2-5; unclear D gene. Germline V gene sequence: CDR1 WSHSY, CDR2 SAAADI. V dropped 7 bases and J dropped 2 bases, with 14 bases sitting between them. The CDR3 has 14 amino acids. The CDR3 loop reads CASKARQLQETQYF. The CDR3 DNA reads as TGCGCCAGCAAAGCCCGGCAGCTACAAGAGACCCAGTACTTC.

The rearrangement joins TRBV15 to TRBJ1-1, with a tentative D call TRBD1 (5 bases). From germline, CDR1 is LNHNV and CDR2 YYDKDF (reference sequence). V dropped 0 bases and J dropped 5 bases, with 13 bases sitting between them. This CDR3 is 15 amino acids long. The CDR3 DNA reads as TGTGCCACCAGCAGAGATTCCGGGAAGGGGACTGAAGCTTTCTTT. Protein sequence: CATSRDSGKGTEAFF.

The chain joins TRBV6-5 to TRBJ2-6, with D maybe TRBD1 (6 bases). In germline, CDR1 is MNHEY, CDR2 SVGAGI. The CDR3 length is 15 residues. The V end lost 7 bases, the J end lost 0 bases, and 10 bases lay between the germline ends. As DNA, the CDR3 is TGTGCCAGCACGGGACACCTCTCTGGGGCCAACGTCCTGACTTTC. This translates into CASTGHLSGANVLTF.

The rearrangement links TRBV6-6 to TRBJ2-3, with D perhaps matching TRBD2 (6 bases). The germline V gene has CDR1 MNHNY and CDR2 SVGAGI (reference sequence). The CDR3 runs to 16 residues. V lost 5 bases and J lost 5, with 20 bases in between. The CDR3 DNA sequence: TGTGCCAGCAGTCTCAGCGGGTCCACTCCGGGAGATACGCAGTATTTT. It yields the protein CASSLSGSTPGDTQYF.

The rearrangement links TRBV18 to TRBJ1-2; weak D call: TRBD1 (5 bases). The CDR3 spans 14 residues. V lost 4 bases, J lost 6 bases, and 15 bases lay in between. Germline-derived CDR1 and CDR2 are KGHSH and LQKENI. The CDR3 nucleotides read TGTGCCAGCTCACAGGGGATGTCTCTTAATGGCTACACCTTC. Translation gives CASSQGMSLNGYTF. Together with reference TRBV18 and TRBJ1-2, the CDR3 gives the full variable domain: NAGVMQNPRHLVRRRGQEARLRCSPMKGHSHVYWYRQLPEEGLKFMVYLQKENIIDESGMPKERFSAEFPKEGPSILRIQQVVRGDSAAYFCASSQGMSLNGYTFGSGTRLTVV.

J is TRBJ1-1 and V is TRBV3-1 (or the pseudogene TRBV3-2); no reliable D call. CDR1 and CDR2 from the germline V gene are LGHDT and YNNKEL (reference sequence). The CDR3 has 14 amino acids. V gave up 1 base and J gave up 5 bases, with 11 bases separating them. The CDR3 region has the DNA TGTGCCAGCAGCCAAGGGTCCGGGGAGACTGAAGCTTTCTTT. Protein: CASSQGSGETEAFF.

For this clone: One junction end does not reproduce the germline sequence, and a read error may be involved. CDR3 amino acids: CASSDSTPGNTIYF. The CDR3 DNA is TGTGCCAGCAGTGACTCCACGCCTGGAAACACCATATATTTT. The chain has TRBV6-6 and TRBJ1-3; no firm D call. Germline CDR1 reads MNHNY; CDR2 reads SVGAGI (reference sequence). This CDR3 comprises 14 residues.

The chain combines TRBV6-5 with TRBJ1-6, with unresolved D. V was shortened by 7 bases and J by 9 bases, with 19 bases between the two germline ends. The CDR3 is 15 amino acids. Looked up from germline, CDR1 is MNHEY and CDR2 is SVGAGI. CDR3 protein: CASTLDGSFGSPLHF. CDR3 coding DNA: TGTGCCAGCACCTTGGACGGCTCATTCGGTTCACCCCTCCACTTT.

The chain links TRBV6-2 or TRBV6-3 to TRBJ1-4; the D is unclear. Trimming left V 2 bases short and J 4 bases short, with 8 bases between. Per germline, CDR1 MNHEY and CDR2 SVGEGT. This CDR3 is 14 amino acids long. In DNA, the CDR3 is TGTGCCAGCAGTTACGGGGAGAATAATGAAAAACTGTTTTTT. The encoded protein is CASSYGENNEKLFF.

The chain couples TRBV24-1 to TRBJ2-5; 9 bases are a match to TRBD1. The CDR3 sequence is 14 residues long. V lost 9 bases and J lost 5; bases outside the gene matches: 9. Germline assignment: CDR1 KGHDR and CDR2 SFDVKD. This CDR3 reads CATAPRTGEETQYF. In DNA form, the CDR3 reads TGTGCCACCGCCCCCCGGACAGGGGAGGAGACCCAGTACTTC.

The chain carries TRBV6-1 and TRBJ2-2; D not resolved. This CDR3 is built from 15 residues. The germline V gene has CDR1 MNHNS and CDR2 SASEGT. V was cut by 2 bases and J by 1 base, with 8 bases left in between. The CDR3 region has the DNA TGTGCCAGCAGTGAATTTAACTGGAACACCGGGGAGCTGTTTTTT. Translated: CASSEFNWNTGELFF.

The V and J genes are TRBV5-1 and TRBJ1-1; D perhaps matches TRBD1 (5 bases). The CDR3 has 15 residues. The V end was cut by 2 bases, the J end by 4 bases, with 15 bases between. Per the germline V gene, CDR1 is SGHRS and CDR2 is YFSETQ. The CDR3 region has the DNA TGCGCCAGCAGCTTAAGCCCAGGGCCGGCCACTGAAGCTTTCTTT. It yields the protein CASSLSPGPATEAFF.

The CDR3 sequence is CASMVYTQYF. DNA for the CDR3: TGTGCCAGCATGGTCTATACGCAGTATTTT. This chain uses TRBV2 with TRBJ2-3; no reliable D call. This CDR3 has 10 amino acids. V gave up 7 bases and J gave up 7 bases, with 6 bases separating them. CDR1 is SNHLY, CDR2 FYNNEI, per germline. Using reference TRBV2 and TRBJ2-3 for the parts outside the CDR3, the full variable domain is EPEVTQTPSHQVTQMGQEVILRCVPISNHLYFYWYRQILGQKVEFLVSFYNNEISEKSEIFDDQFSVERPDGSNFTLKIRSTKLEDSAMYFCASMVYTQYFGPGTRLTVL.

The rearrangement links TRBV5-4 to TRBJ2-5; 8 bases agree with TRBD2. CDR3 length equals 14 residues. With 4 bases clipped from V and 7 bases from J, the junction kept 9 bases outside the gene matches. The germline V gene has CDR1 SGHNT and CDR2 YYREEE (reference sequence). Here the CDR3 reads CASSLGRDLGTQYF. In nucleotides, the CDR3 is TGTGCCAGCAGCCTCGGGAGGGACCTAGGGACCCAGTACTTC.

The count of this clone is one. The chain has TRBV9 and TRBJ1-1; 11 nucleotides match TRBD1. This CDR3 is 13 amino acids long. V lost 2 bases and J lost 7; bases outside the gene matches: 1. Germline-derived CDR1 and CDR2 are SGDLS and YYNGEE. The CDR3 DNA reads TGTGCCAGCAGCGTCGGGACAGGGGGTGAAGCTTTCTTT. It is translated as CASSVGTGGEAFF. Using reference TRBV9 and TRBJ1-1 for the parts outside the CDR3, the full variable domain is DSGVTQTPKHLITATGQRVTLRCSPRSGDLSVYWYQQSLDQGLQFLIQYYNGEERAKGNILERFSAQQFPDLHSELNLSSLELGDSALYFCASSVGTGGEAFFGQGTRLTVV.

The chain employs TRBV28 and TRBJ2-5; TRBD2 matches at 8 bases. J lost 4 bases, V lost 6 bases, and 7 bases had no gene match. Germline assignment: CDR1 MDHEN and CDR2 SYDVKM. The CDR3 is 14 residues long. The CDR3 coding sequence is TGTGCCAGCAGACCTCCGGGACTAGGAGAGACCCAGTACTTC. Residues: CASRPPGLGETQYF. The entire variable domain, with the rest obtained from reference TRBV28 and TRBJ2-5, is as follows: DVKVTQSSRYLVKRTGEKVFLECVQDMDHENMFWYRQDPGLGLRLIYFSYDVKMKEKGDIPEGYSVSREKKERFSLILESASTNQTSMYLCASRPPGLGETQYFGPGTRLLVL.

The rearrangement uses TRBV18 and TRBJ1-2; D is uncertain. In germline, CDR1 is KGHSH, CDR2 LQKENI. This CDR3 spans 13 amino acids. Deletions cut 1 base from V and 6 bases from J, with 9 bases between. CDR3 DNA sequence: TGTGCCAGCTCACCACGTAAAGAAGATGGCTACACCTTC. Translation gives CASSPRKEDGYTF.

The chain joins TRBV19 to TRBJ1-2; 7 bases are shared with TRBD1. The CDR3 is made up of 15 amino acids. Germline V gene sequence: CDR1 LNHDA, CDR2 SQIVND (reference sequence). V lost 4 bases, J lost 7 bases, and 12 bases stayed unmatched. CDR3 residues: CASSTGDSEWRGYTF. In DNA form, the CDR3 reads TGTGCCAGTAGTACCGGGGACAGTGAGTGGCGTGGCTACACCTTC.

This clone occurred once. The chain recombines TRBV18 with TRBJ2-5; 7 nucleotides match TRBD1. Germline V gives CDR1 KGHSH, CDR2 LQKENI. The CDR3 covers 16 residues. Germline trimming cut 3 bases from V and 3 bases from J; bases unmatched to any gene: 10. This CDR3 is CASSPVTDTGEETQYF. CDR3 DNA sequence: TGTGCCAGCTCACCCGTAACTGATACAGGGGAAGAGACCCAGTACTTC.

This chain links TRBV5-1 with TRBJ1-2, with D perhaps matching TRBD1 (6 bases). This CDR3 is built from 16 residues. The V and J ends lost 1 base and 4 bases respectively, with 17 bases between them. The V gene's germline CDR1 is SGHRS and CDR2 YFSETQ. In DNA form, the CDR3 reads TGCGCCAGCAGCTTGTACCGGGACAAGATCAGCTATGGCTACACCTTC. This translates into CASSLYRDKISYGYTF.

This chain uses TRBV12-5 with TRBJ2-1; a weak D match, TRBD2 (5 bases). Germline V gives CDR1 LGHNT, CDR2 FRNRAP. The CDR3 covers 18 residues. V was trimmed by 0 bases and J by 2 bases, leaving 17 bases between them. CDR3: CASGLVFLADPTYNEQFF. CDR3 in DNA: TGTGCTAGTGGTTTGGTATTCCTAGCCGATCCAACCTACAATGAGCAGTTCTTC.

The chain combines TRBV13 with TRBJ2-5; TRBD2 is a possible D gene (6 bases). V lost 5 bases and J 0 bases, leaving 10 bases between the germline ends. CDR3 length: 14 amino acids. Per germline, CDR1 PRHDT and CDR2 FYEKMQ (reference sequence). The CDR3 DNA reads as TGTGCCAGCAGCGTCGGAGGGTACCAAGAGACCCAGTACTTC. Amino acids: CASSVGGYQETQYF.

This clone is a singleton in its sample. The genes are TRBV9 and TRBJ2-3; 13 bases align to TRBD2. There are 16 residues in the CDR3. J was trimmed by 5 bases and V by 6 bases; bases with no gene match: 9. Germline CDR1 is SGDLS and CDR2 is YYNGEE. The CDR3 sequence: CASTEGLAGHIDTQYF. The CDR3 DNA follows: TGTGCCAGCACTGAGGGACTAGCGGGGCATATAGATACGCAGTATTTT.

The chain has TRBV12-5 and TRBJ1-5; TRBD1 aligns across 7 bases. In germline, CDR1 is LGHNT, CDR2 FRNRAP. The CDR3 spans 15 residues. J gave up 1 base and V 4 bases, and 4 bases lay outside the gene matches. The CDR3 spells CASGWDRASNQPQHF. The CDR3, as DNA: TGTGCTAGTGGTTGGGACAGAGCGAGCAATCAGCCCCAGCATTTT.

The rearrangement links TRBV5-4 to TRBJ1-2; a possible D gene is TRBD1 (5 bases). This CDR3 is built from 15 residues. The V and J ends lost 1 base and 1 base respectively, with 11 bases between them. Germline CDR1 SGHNT, CDR2 YYREEE (reference sequence). CDR3 bases: TGTGCCAGCAGCTTGTTCGACAGATTTAACTATGGCTACACCTTC. Translation: CASSLFDRFNYGYTF.

The chain couples TRBV2 to TRBJ1-5; D ambiguous. The germline V gene has CDR1 SNHLY and CDR2 FYNNEI. The V end was cut by 3 bases, the J end by 0 bases, with 6 bases between. The CDR3 sequence is 14 residues long. The CDR3 region is CASSDVYSNQPQHF. The CDR3 region has the DNA TGTGCCAGCAGTGACGTCTATAGCAATCAGCCCCAGCATTTT.